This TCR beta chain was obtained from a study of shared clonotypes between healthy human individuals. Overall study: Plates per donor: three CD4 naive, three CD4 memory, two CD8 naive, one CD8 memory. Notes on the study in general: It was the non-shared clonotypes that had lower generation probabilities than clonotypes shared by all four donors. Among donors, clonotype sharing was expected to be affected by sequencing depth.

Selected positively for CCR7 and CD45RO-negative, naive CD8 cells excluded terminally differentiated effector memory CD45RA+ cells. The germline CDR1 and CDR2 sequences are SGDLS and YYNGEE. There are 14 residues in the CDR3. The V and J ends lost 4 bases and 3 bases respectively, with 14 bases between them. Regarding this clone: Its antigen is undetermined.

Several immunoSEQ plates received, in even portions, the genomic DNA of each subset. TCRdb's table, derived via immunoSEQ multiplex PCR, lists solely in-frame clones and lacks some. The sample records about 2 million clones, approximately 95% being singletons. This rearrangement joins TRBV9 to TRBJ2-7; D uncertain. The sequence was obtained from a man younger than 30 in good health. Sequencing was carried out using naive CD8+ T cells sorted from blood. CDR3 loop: CASSSGPEVYEQYF. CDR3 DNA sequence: TGTGCCAGCAGCTCAGGACCCGAAGTCTACGAGCAGTACTTC.